This T cell receptor (beta chain) was sequenced for a study of blood T cell repertoires in COVID-19. On the study more broadly: Material from acute and convalescent COVID-19 was sourced from the United States, Italy and Spain.

This clone was detected a few times. Original analysis: Estimation of nucleated cell counts relied on the amplification of reference gene primers. Measured with immunoSEQ multiplex PCR; TCRdb has only the in-frame clones, and not every one. The V and J calls and clone size are taken from that table; D and trimming were inferred from the DNA. The sample has around 160,000 clones, approximately 85% seen once. The CDR3 spans 16 residues. The junction had 6 bases not matched to a gene; V was cut back by 0 bases and J by 5 bases. From germline, CDR1 is LGHNA and CDR2 YSLEER. V and J are TRBV4-3 and TRBJ2-1, with TRBD1 identical over 8 bases. The source is a woman in her sixties with COVID-19, enrolled during active disease. The source material was peripheral blood. CDR3 residues: CASSQEPGTGDNEQFF. Here the CDR3 DNA reads TGCGCCAGCAGCCAAGAACCGGGGACAGGCGACAATGAGCAGTTCTTC.